This T cell receptor (beta chain) stems from a study of T cells after posttransplantation cyclophosphamide (dated by TCRdb to 2015 to 2016). Looking at the study overall: Using TRB sequencing, the study followed how the T cell repertoire reconstituted after myeloablative bone marrow transplantation in which posttransplantation cyclophosphamide served as GVHD prophylaxis. Antigen receptor sequencing covered samples from 30 to 40 PTCy-treated patients and around 16 of their related bone marrow donors. Public TRB sequences were compared against a database of over 3,000 sequences linked to responses to pathogens, tumor antigens, self-antigens and alloantigens. In 3 patients, TRB sequencing was also performed on up to roughly 3 more blood samples taken 2 to 5.2 years after transplant, and in 4 patients, pretransplant blood was also TRB-sequenced. Blood from every one of the 30 to 40 PTCy patients who had 1-year posttransplant specimens underwent TRB sequencing. Because TRA and TRB clonality were tightly correlated in roughly 10 samples, subsequent TCR analyses were focused on TRB only.

As concerns this clone: Its antigen target is currently unknown. No qualities accompany the bases; no much larger clone lies one base away.

Genomic DNA was the input for TRB sequencing, which was run either with the immunoSEQ assay at survey resolution or with the hsTCRB kit. The study's processing was this. The immunoSEQ software handled the initial read processing, while the LymphoSeq R package was used for the repertoire analyses. Clonality was computed as 1 minus normalized Shannon entropy; Gini coefficient was also calculated for each TRB dataset. To infer phenotypes in unsorted samples, TRB sequences from sorted subsets of the recipient or donor were mapped onto the unsorted samples of the same recipient. TCRdb stores this immuneACCESS table with in-frame sequences only. Part of the clones is absent; in the studies checked, under half of the shortfall reflects unresolved V genes, and no reason is known for the rest. The DNA gave D and trimming, while V, J and clone size come from that table. Here the sample has around 31,000 clones; around nine tenths occur a single time. About 0.1% of the sample is held by the ten biggest clonotypes.

Broader findings and caveats from the paper: The TRB repertoires of T cells infiltrating skin or GI tract showed only limited overlap with the TRB repertoires of T cells in blood. Across more than 35 patients, recipient CMV seropositivity and CMV reactivation were highly associated with TRB clonality; PTCy diversity was similar to CNI/methotrexate controls. At 1-2 months, donor-recipient similarity was low but rose over the first year, and the later blood repertoires were often dominated by donor CD8+ memory clones.

V is reduced by 5 bases and J by 2 bases, leaving a spacing of 15 bases between them. From its cysteine to its phenylalanine, the CDR3 spans 15 amino acids. The kept DNA is CDR3 alone, 45 bases in frame from the first base. Per the germline V gene, SGHRS is the CDR1 and YFSETQ is the CDR2. To count as naive, T cells had to be viable CD3+CD4+ or CD3+CD8+ cells with a CCR7+CD45RA+CD45RO-CD95-CD27+CD28+ profile. On the day of marrow donation, related bone marrow donors gave peripheral blood samples. Peripheral blood and bone marrow mononuclear cells were isolated by Ficoll-Hypaque density centrifugation and were cryopreserved. CD4+ and CD8+ T cells, including naive and memory subsets, were sorted by FACS on a FACSAria II.

The clonotype comes from a young man in good health and a related stem cell transplant donor. Sequencing was performed on naive CD4+ T cells sorted from blood. The V and J segments used are TRBV5-1 and TRBJ2-3; the D region possibly corresponds to TRBD1 (5 bases align). The DNA sequence reads TGCGCCAGCAGTGATTTGACAGTCACCACAGATACGCAGTATTTT. It encodes CASSDLTVTTDTQYF.